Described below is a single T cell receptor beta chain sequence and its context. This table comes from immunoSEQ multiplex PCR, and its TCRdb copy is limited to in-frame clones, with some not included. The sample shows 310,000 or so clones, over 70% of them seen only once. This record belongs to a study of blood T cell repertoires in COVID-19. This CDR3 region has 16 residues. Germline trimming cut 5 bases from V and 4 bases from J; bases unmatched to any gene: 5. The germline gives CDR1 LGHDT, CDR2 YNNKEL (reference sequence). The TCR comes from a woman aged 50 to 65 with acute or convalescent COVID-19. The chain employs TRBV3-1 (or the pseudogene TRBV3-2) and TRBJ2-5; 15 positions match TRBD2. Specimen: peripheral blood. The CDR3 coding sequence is TGTGCCAGCAGCGGACTAGCGGGGGGGCCAGTAGAGACCCAGTACTTC. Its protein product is CASSGLAGGPVETQYF.